Presented here are 23 T cell receptor beta chains from one specimen sequenced in a study of T cells in Graves' hyperthyroidism and ophthalmopathy. The investigators amplified TCR beta CDR3 regions from RNA transcripts. The HTBI primer set was used in a first-round RT-PCR of the TCR CDR3. TCRdb ran MiXCR on the multiplex PCR reads and lists one entry per CDR3 protein. The sample lists approximately 350,000 distinct CDR3 sequences, around 15% seen once, with roughly a fifth in the top ten. Material: blood. These receptors were collected from a woman aged 55-69 years with Graves' ophthalmopathy.

The sample holds many counts of this clonotype. CDR3 sequence reads: CSARDLVGLTEAFF. In nucleotides, the CDR3 is TGCAGTGCTAGAGATCTGGTCGGGCTGACTGAAGCTTTCTTT. The gene calls are TRBV20-1 and TRBJ1-1; D unresolved. V gave up 0 bases and J gave up 5 bases, with 13 bases separating them. Germline V gives CDR1 DFQATT, CDR2 SNEGSKA (reference sequence). This CDR3 is 14 amino acids long.

In its sample, this clonotype was seen a few times. This chain connects TRBV6-1 to TRBJ1-4; TRBD1 agrees at 7 bases. Germline CDR1 reads MNHNS; CDR2 reads SASEGT. The trim removed 3 bases at V and 8 bases at J, leaving 6 bases unmatched. This CDR3 spans 14 amino acids. In DNA form, the CDR3 reads TGTGCCAGCAGTGATATCCAGGGGGGAGAAAAACTGTTTTTT. Amino acid sequence: CASSDIQGGEKLFF.

The J gene is TRBJ1-3, the V gene TRBV7-3; TRBD1 agrees at 7 bases. V dropped 5 bases and J dropped 4; count of bases not matched to a gene: 11. The CDR3 loop spans 16 amino acids. Germline lookup yields CDR1 SGHTA and CDR2 FQGTGA. The CDR3 spells CASSTRQGATGNTIYF. CDR3 nucleotide sequence: TGTGCCAGCAGCACCAGACAGGGCGCGACGGGAAACACCATATATTTT.

This clonotype has a handful of counts. This chain connects TRBV5-1 to TRBJ1-1; D is unclear. The CDR3 has 14 residues. V shed 4 bases and J shed 8 bases, with 18 bases lying between them. In germline, CDR1 is SGHRS, CDR2 YFSETQ. The CDR3 nucleotides are TGCGCCAGCAGCATAAACACTAACAGAGGGGAAGCTTTCTTT. As protein: CASSINTNRGEAFF.

This clonotype was recorded a few times. The chain has TRBV7-2 and TRBJ2-7; a weak D match, TRBD1 (5 bases). Germline V gene data show CDR1 as SGHTA and CDR2 as FQGNSA. V shed 2 bases and J shed 5 bases, with 16 bases lying between them. The CDR3 has 15 amino acids. In DNA form, the CDR3 reads TGTGCCAGCAGCTTAACGCAGGGTATCTCTGACGAGCAGTACTTC. Its protein product is CASSLTQGISDEQYF.

V is TRBV7-3 and J is TRBJ2-7; tentatively, D is TRBD2 (5 bases). The CDR3 runs to 14 residues. Germline CDR1 is SGHTA and CDR2 is FQGTGA. V lost 7 bases and J 2 bases, leaving 15 bases between the germline ends. This CDR3 is CASILWRPPYEQYF. In nucleotides, the CDR3 is TGTGCCAGCATCCTCTGGAGGCCTCCCTACGAGCAGTACTTC.

This clonotype was detected ten times or more. The chain has TRBV9 and TRBJ2-7, with TRBD1 as a possible D gene (5 bases). The germline V and J ends were trimmed by 0 bases and 0 bases, with 10 bases remaining between them. In germline, CDR1 is SGDLS, CDR2 YYNGEE. The length of the CDR3 is 15 residues. Here the CDR3 reads CASSVEWGASYEQYF. CDR3 nucleotides: TGTGCCAGCAGCGTAGAGTGGGGCGCCTCCTACGAGCAGTACTTC.

This clonotype was seen ten or more times. The V call is TRBV5-1, the J call TRBJ1-1, with 7 bases matching TRBD1. This CDR3 is 14 amino acids long. With 4 bases clipped from V and 1 base from J, the junction kept 4 bases outside the gene matches. Germline V gene data show CDR1 as SGHRS and CDR2 as YFSETQ. In DNA, the CDR3 is TGCGCCAGCAGCGGGGGACAGCCGAACACTGAAGCTTTCTTT. This translates into CASSGGQPNTEAFF.

This clonotype showed up many times. This chain connects TRBV30 to TRBJ2-3; 10 positions match TRBD2. This CDR3 region has 13 residues. Looked up from germline, CDR1 is GTSNPN and CDR2 is SVGIG (reference sequence). The trim removed 6 bases at V and 5 bases at J, leaving 5 bases unmatched. CDR3 in DNA: TGTGCCTGTCTAGCGGGAGATCAAGATACGCAGTATTTT. Amino acids: CACLAGDQDTQYF. Based on the CDR3 plus reference TRBV30 and TRBJ2-3, the full variable domain is SQTIHQWPATLVQPVGSPLSLECTVEGTSNPNLYWYRQAAGRGLQLLFYSVGIGQISSEVPQNLSASRPQDRQFILSSKKLLLSDSGFYLCACLAGDQDTQYFGPGTRLTVL.

This clonotype turned up a few times. The rearrangement links TRBV20-1 to TRBJ2-2; TRBD1 is a possible D gene (6 bases). The CDR3 has 15 amino acids. Germline CDR1 and CDR2: DFQATT and SNEGSKA (reference sequence). V was shortened by 0 bases and J by 4 bases, with 12 bases between the two germline ends. The CDR3 DNA reads TGCAGTGCTAGAGATATCAGGGGAAGCACCGGGGAGCTGTTTTTT. Translating it yields CSARDIRGSTGELFF.

The chain couples TRBV20-1 to TRBJ1-2; the D is unclear. Germline assignment: CDR1 DFQATT and CDR2 SNEGSKA (reference sequence). This CDR3 spans 13 amino acids. V was shortened by 6 bases and J by 0 bases, with 11 bases between the two germline ends. CDR3 residues: CSATALANYGYTF. The CDR3 region has the DNA TGCAGTGCCACGGCCCTAGCTAACTATGGCTACACCTTC.

This clonotype was seen many times. This chain links TRBV6-2 or TRBV6-3 with TRBJ2-5; the match to TRBD1 covers 9 bases. The germline V gene encodes CDR1 MNHEY and CDR2 SVGEGT. The trim removed 6 bases at V and 4 bases at J, leaving 3 bases unmatched. CDR3 length: 13 amino acids. The CDR3 is CASRRTGAETQYF. The DNA for the CDR3 is TGTGCCAGCAGAAGGACAGGGGCAGAGACCCAGTACTTC.

This clonotype was seen a handful of times. The chain couples TRBV24-1 to TRBJ2-2, with 7 bases lining up with TRBD2. CDR3 length: 15 residues. Germline trimming cut 6 bases from V and 6 bases from J; bases unmatched to any gene: 9. Germline V gene data show CDR1 as KGHDR and CDR2 as SFDVKD. The CDR3 nucleotides read TGTGCCACCAGTAGGGCGGGAGCAGGTGCCGGGGAGCTGTTTTTT. Encoded protein: CATSRAGAGAGELFF.

This clonotype was seen a few times. The V and J genes are TRBV29-1 and TRBJ2-7; D not certain. The V end was cut by 6 bases, the J end by 6 bases, with 12 bases between. Germline CDR1 is SQVTM and CDR2 is ANQGSEA. This CDR3 comprises 11 residues. CDR3 in amino acids: CSVETGPEQYF. The CDR3 coding sequence is TGCAGCGTCGAAACCGGACCCGAGCAGTACTTC.

This chain links TRBV28 with TRBJ2-5; 10 bases agree with TRBD1. Germline-derived CDR1 and CDR2 are MDHEN and SYDVKM. This CDR3 spans 15 amino acids. The V and J ends lost 5 bases and 5 bases, in that order; junction bases with no gene match: 8. CDR3 region: CASSHRTGGVETQYF. As DNA, the CDR3 is TGTGCCAGCAGTCACCGGACAGGGGGTGTGGAGACCCAGTACTTC.

On this clonotype itself: This may be a read error: a much more frequent sequence differs by one nucleotide. J is TRBJ1-4 and V is TRBV4-1; D might be TRBD1 (5 bases). This CDR3 comprises 15 residues. Germline V lookup: CDR1 MGHRA, CDR2 YSYEKL. The CDR3 DNA reads as TGCGCCGGCAGCCAAGTTACAGGCTGGAATGAAAAACTGTTTTTT. Translated: CAGSQVTGWNEKLFF.

To note about this clonotype: This may be a read error: a much more frequent sequence differs by one nucleotide. This is likely a read error, given that the CDR3 carries no conserved phenylalanine or tryptophan at its end. V usage is TRBV6-1 and J usage is TRBJ2-7; D is ambiguous. The CDR3 runs 11 residues. V was cut by 6 bases and J by 3 bases, with 6 bases left in between. Germline V CDR1 and CDR2: MNHNS, SASEGT. The CDR3, as DNA: TGTGCCAGCAGAAACCACTACGAGCAGTACTCC. This translates into CASRNHYEQYS.

The V and J genes are TRBV5-1 and TRBJ2-2, with TRBD1 matching 10 bases. Germline V gene data show CDR1 as SGHRS and CDR2 as YFSETQ. The CDR3 is 18 amino acids. V lost 4 bases to trimming and J lost 7 bases; unmatched junction nucleotides: 16. CDR3: CASSPPLGTGASGGELFF. CDR3 nucleotides: TGCGCCAGCAGCCCTCCCCTGGGGACAGGGGCATCTGGCGGGGAGCTGTTTTTT.

The rearrangement joins TRBV5-6 to TRBJ1-5, with TRBD1 as a possible D gene (6 bases). Germline V lookup: CDR1 SGHDT, CDR2 YYEEEE. V lost 1 base to trimming and J lost 7 bases, with 15 bases between them. The CDR3 covers 15 residues. The DNA of the CDR3 is TGTGCCAGCAGCTTGAGGGGGGCGTTTCCCCAGCCCCAGCATTTT. As protein: CASSLRGAFPQPQHF.

This clonotype has a count of ten or more. The V and J genes are TRBV5-8 and TRBJ2-5; D is perhaps TRBD2 (6 bases). The CDR3 is 15 amino acids. Trimming left V 6 bases short and J 1 base short, with 16 bases between. Germline V lookup: CDR1 SGHTS, CDR2 YDEGEE. CDR3 nucleotide sequence: TGTGCCAGCACCCAAAAGGGGCGGGGCCAAGAGACCCAGTACTTC. This encodes CASTQKGRGQETQYF.

This clonotype was detected a few times. The chain carries TRBV14 and TRBJ2-5, with D possibly matching TRBD1 (6 bases). Trimming left V 4 bases short and J 4 bases short, with 19 bases between. Per germline, CDR1 SGHDN and CDR2 FVKESK. The CDR3 consists of 16 residues. This CDR3 reads CASSPRRDTLRETQYF. In DNA form, the CDR3 reads TGTGCCAGCAGCCCACGCCGGGACACGCTACGAGAGACCCAGTACTTC.

This clonotype was picked up a small number of times. V gene TRBV5-1 combines with J gene TRBJ2-3, with 12 bases fitting TRBD1. The CDR3 is 19 amino acids. The V gene's germline CDR1 is SGHRS and CDR2 YFSETQ. The junction had 9 bases not matched to a gene; V was cut back by 1 base and J by 0 bases. The CDR3 bases are TGCGCCAGCAGCTTGTTGCCGGGACAGGGGGCAATAAGCACAGATACGCAGTATTTT. This encodes CASSLLPGQGAISTDTQYF.

V usage is TRBV9 and J usage is TRBJ1-6; D gene unclear. The CDR3 runs to 13 residues. CDR1 and CDR2 (germline): SGDLS, YYNGEE. Trimming cost V 5 bases and J 7 bases, with 10 bases left between them. CDR3 DNA: TGTGCCAGCAGGGAGGATAGCAATTCACCCCTCCACTTT. This translates into CASREDSNSPLHF.